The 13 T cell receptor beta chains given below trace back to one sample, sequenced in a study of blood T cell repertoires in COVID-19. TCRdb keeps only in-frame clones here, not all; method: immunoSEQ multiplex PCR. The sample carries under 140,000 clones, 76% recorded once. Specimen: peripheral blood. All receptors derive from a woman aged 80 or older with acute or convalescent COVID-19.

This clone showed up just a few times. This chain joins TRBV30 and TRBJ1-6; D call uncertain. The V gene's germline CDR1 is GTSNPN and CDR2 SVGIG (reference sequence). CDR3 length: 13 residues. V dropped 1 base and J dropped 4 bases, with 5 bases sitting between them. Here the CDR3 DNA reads TGTGCCTGGAGTGCACTGTATAATTCACCCCTCCACTTT. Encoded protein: CAWSALYNSPLHF. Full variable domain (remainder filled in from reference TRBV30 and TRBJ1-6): SQTIHQWPATLVQPVGSPLSLECTVEGTSNPNLYWYRQAAGRGLQLLFYSVGIGQISSEVPQNLSASRPQDRQFILSSKKLLLSDSGFYLCAWSALYNSPLHFGNGTRLTVT.

DNA of the CDR3: TGCAGTGCTAGTACCCCGGGGGACACTGAAGCTTTCTTT. Protein product: CSASTPGDTEAFF. This chain connects TRBV20-1 to TRBJ1-1; D perhaps matches TRBD1 (5 bases). The CDR3 extends over 13 amino acids. The V gene lost 3 bases and the J gene lost 3 bases, with 11 bases spanning the gap. Germline V lookup: CDR1 DFQATT, CDR2 SNEGSKA (reference sequence).

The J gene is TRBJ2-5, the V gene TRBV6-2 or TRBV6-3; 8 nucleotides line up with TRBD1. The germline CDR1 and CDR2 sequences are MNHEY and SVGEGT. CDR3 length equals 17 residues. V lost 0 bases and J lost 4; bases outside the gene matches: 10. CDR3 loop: CASSYSMAGGLRETQYF. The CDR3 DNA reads TGTGCCAGCAGTTACTCGATGGCAGGGGGCTTACGAGAGACCCAGTACTTC.

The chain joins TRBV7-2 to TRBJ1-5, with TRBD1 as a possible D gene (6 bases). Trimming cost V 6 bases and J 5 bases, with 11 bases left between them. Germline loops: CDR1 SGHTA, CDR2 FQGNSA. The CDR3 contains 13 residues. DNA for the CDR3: TGTGCCAGCAGTTCCAACAGGGATCAGCCCCAGCATTTT. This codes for CASSSNRDQPQHF.

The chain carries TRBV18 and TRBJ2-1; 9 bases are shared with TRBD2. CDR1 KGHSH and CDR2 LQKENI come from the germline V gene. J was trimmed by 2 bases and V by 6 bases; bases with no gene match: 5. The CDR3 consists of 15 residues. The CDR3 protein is CASSPIAGAYNEQFF. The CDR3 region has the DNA TGTGCCAGCTCCCCTATAGCGGGAGCCTACAATGAGCAGTTCTTC.

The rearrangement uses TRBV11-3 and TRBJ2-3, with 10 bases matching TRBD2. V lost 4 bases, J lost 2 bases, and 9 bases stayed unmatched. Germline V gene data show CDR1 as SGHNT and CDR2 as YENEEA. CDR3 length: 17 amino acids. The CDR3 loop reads CASSSGGLAAYTDTQYF. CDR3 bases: TGTGCCAGCAGCTCGGGAGGACTAGCGGCCTACACAGATACGCAGTATTTT.

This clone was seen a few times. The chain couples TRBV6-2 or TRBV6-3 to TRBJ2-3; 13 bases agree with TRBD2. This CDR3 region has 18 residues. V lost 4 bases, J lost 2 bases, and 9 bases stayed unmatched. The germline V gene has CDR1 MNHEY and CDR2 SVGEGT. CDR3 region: CASSFELAGGINTDTQYF. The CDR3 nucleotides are TGTGCCAGCAGTTTTGAACTAGCGGGGGGGATAAACACAGATACGCAGTATTTT.

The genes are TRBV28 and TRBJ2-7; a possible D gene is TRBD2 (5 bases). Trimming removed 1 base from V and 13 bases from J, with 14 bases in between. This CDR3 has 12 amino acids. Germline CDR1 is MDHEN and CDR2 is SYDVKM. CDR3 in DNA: TGTGCCAGCAGTTTATTGGACTCGGGTATCTACTTC. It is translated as CASSLLDSGIYF.

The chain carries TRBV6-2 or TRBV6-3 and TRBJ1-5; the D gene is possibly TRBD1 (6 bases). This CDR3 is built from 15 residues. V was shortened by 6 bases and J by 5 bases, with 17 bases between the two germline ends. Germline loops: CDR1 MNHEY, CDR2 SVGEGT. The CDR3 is CASSPLSGVYQPQHF. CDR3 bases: TGTGCCAGCAGCCCACTCTCAGGGGTATATCAGCCCCAGCATTTT.

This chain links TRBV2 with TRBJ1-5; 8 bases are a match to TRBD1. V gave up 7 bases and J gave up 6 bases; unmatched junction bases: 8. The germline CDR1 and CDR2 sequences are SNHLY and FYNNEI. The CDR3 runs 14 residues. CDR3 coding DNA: TGTGCCAGCACCGCAGGGGGCGCCGGTCAGCCCCAGCATTTT. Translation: CASTAGGAGQPQHF.

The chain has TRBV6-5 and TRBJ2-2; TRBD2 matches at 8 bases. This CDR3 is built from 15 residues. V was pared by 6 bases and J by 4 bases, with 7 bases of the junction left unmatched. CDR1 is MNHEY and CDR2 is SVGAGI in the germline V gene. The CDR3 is CASRPLAGGTGELFF. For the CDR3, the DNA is TGTGCCAGCAGGCCTCTAGCGGGTGGCACCGGGGAGCTGTTTTTT.

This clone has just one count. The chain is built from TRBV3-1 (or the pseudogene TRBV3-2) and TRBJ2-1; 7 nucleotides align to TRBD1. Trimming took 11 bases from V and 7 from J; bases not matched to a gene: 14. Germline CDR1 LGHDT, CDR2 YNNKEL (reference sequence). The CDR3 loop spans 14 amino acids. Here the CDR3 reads CAGIHRGIDNEQFF. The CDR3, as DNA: TGTGCCGGAATCCACAGGGGAATCGATAATGAGCAGTTCTTC.

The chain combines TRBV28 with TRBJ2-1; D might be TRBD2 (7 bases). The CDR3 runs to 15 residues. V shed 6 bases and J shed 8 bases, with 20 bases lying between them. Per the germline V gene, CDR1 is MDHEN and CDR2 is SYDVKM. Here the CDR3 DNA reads TGTGCCAGCAGAACTATGGGGGCGGGAGTAGATGAGCAGTTCTTC. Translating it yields CASRTMGAGVDEQFF.